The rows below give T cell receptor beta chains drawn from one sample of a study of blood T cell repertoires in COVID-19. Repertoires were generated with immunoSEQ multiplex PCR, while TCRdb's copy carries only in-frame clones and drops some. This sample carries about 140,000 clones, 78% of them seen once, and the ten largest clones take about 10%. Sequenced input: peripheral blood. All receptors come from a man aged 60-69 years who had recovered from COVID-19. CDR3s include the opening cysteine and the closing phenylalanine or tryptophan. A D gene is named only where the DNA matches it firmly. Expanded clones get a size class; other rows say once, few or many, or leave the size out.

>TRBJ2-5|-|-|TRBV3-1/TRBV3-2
CASSQEQRVYQETQYF
TGTGCCAGCAGCCAAGAACAGCGGGTGTACCAAGAGACCCAGTACTTC
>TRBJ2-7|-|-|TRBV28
CASSLSGTISYEQYF
TGTGCCAGCAGTTTGTCGGGAACTATCTCCTACGAGCAGTACTTC
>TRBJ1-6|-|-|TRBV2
CASRDTGTTDSPLHF
TGTGCCAGCAGAGATACCGGGACAACGGATTCACCCCTCCACTTT
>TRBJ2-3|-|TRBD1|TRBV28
CASSFRTGGSTDTQYF
TGTGCCAGCAGTTTCAGGACAGGGGGTAGCACAGATACGCAGTATTTT
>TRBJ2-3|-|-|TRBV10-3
CAISEPSSDTQYF
TGTGCCATCAGTGAGCCTAGCTCAGATACGCAGTATTTT
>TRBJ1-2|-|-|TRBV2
CASNSRGTDSGYTF
TGTGCCAGCAACTCAAGGGGGACCGACAGTGGCTACACCTTC
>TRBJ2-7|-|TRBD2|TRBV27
CASSPGGGDLSYEQYF
TGTGCCAGCAGCCCGGGGGGAGGGGACCTTTCCTACGAGCAGTACTTC
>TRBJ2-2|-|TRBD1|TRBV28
CASTLGQGGKGELFF
TGTGCCAGCACCCTGGGACAGGGGGGGAAGGGGGAGCTGTTTTTT
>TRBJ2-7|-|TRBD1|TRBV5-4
CASSSGQGGSYEQYF
TGTGCCAGCAGCTCGGGACAGGGAGGGTCCTACGAGCAGTACTTC
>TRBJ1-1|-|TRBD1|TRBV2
CASSRQGLNTEAFF
TGTGCCAGCAGTCGACAGGGACTGAACACTGAAGCTTTCTTT
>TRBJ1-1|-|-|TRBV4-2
CASSQREQGNTEAFF
TGTGCCAGCAGCCAAAGGGAACAGGGCAACACTGAAGCTTTCTTT
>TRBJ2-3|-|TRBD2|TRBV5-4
CASSPGGLAGGATQYF
TGTGCCAGCAGCCCCGGCGGACTAGCGGGAGGAGCTACGCAGTATTTT
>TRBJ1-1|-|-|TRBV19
CASSQVTEAFF
TGTGCCAGTAGTCAGGTGACTGAAGCTTTCTTT
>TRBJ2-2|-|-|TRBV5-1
CASSLWQFANTGELFF
TGCGCCAGCAGCTTGTGGCAGTTCGCGAACACCGGGGAGCTGTTTTTT
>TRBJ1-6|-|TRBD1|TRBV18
CASSPSGTGVSPLHF
TGTGCCAGCTCACCATCGGGGACAGGGGTTTCACCCCTCCACTTT
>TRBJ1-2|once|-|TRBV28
CASSFPRGGSYGYTF
TGTGCCAGCAGTTTCCCGCGTGGGGGCTCCTATGGCTACACCTTC
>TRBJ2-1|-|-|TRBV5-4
CASSLTPGAPEQFF
TGTGCCAGCAGCCTGACTCCAGGGGCTCCTGAGCAGTTCTTC
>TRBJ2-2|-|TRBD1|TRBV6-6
CASSYSGDRVTGELFF
TGTGCCAGCAGTTACTCTGGGGACAGGGTGACCGGGGAGCTGTTTTTT
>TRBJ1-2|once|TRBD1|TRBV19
CASSPGTGRRGYTF
TGTGCCAGTAGCCCCGGGACAGGGAGAAGAGGCTACACCTTC
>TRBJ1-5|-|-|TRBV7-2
CASSSQGYSNQPQHF
TGTGCCAGCAGCTCGCAGGGATATAGCAATCAGCCCCAGCATTTT
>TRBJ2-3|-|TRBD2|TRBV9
CASSVREGADTQYF
TGTGCCAGCAGCGTGCGGGAGGGGGCAGATACGCAGTATTTT
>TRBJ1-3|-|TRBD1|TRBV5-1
CASSLGQGRSSGNTIYF
TGCGCCAGCAGCCTAGGACAGGGAAGAAGCTCTGGAAACACCATATATTTT
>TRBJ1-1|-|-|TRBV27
CASSPGGGRTEAFF
TGTGCCAGCAGCCCAGGCGGGGGCAGAACTGAAGCTTTCTTT
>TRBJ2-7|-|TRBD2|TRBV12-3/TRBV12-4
CASSIAGVYEQYF
TGTGCCAGCAGTATAGCGGGCGTGTACGAGCAGTACTTC
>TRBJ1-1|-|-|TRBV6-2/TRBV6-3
CASSYTRGNTEAFF
TGTGCCAGCAGTTACACCAGGGGGAACACTGAAGCTTTCTTT
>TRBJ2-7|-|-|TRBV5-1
CASRLIFSTEIYEQYF
TGCGCCAGCAGACTTATTTTTTCGACAGAAATCTACGAGCAGTACTTC
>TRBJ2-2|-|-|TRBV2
CASTRLMAGELFF
TGTGCCAGCACGAGGCTAATGGCCGGGGAGCTGTTTTTT
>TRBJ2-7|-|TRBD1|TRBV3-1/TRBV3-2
CASSQDRYPGGVYEQYF
TGTGCCAGCAGCCAAGATAGGTATCCAGGGGGCGTGTACGAGCAGTACTTC
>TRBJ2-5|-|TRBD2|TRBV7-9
CASSLAGGRRETQYF
TGTGCCAGCAGCCTCGCGGGCGGGAGGCGAGAGACCCAGTACTTC
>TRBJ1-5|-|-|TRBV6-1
CASTEDSFQPQHF
TGTGCCAGCACCGAGGACAGCTTTCAGCCCCAGCATTTT
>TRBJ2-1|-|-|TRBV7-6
CASSLGRYNEQFF
TGTGCCAGCAGCTTGGGCAGATACAATGAGCAGTTCTTC
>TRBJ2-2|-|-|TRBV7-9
CASSLFRVTGELFF
TGTGCCAGCAGCTTATTCAGGGTCACCGGGGAGCTGTTTTTT
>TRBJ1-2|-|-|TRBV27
CASSLKGDYGYTF
TGTGCCAGCAGTTTAAAAGGGGACTATGGCTACACCTTC
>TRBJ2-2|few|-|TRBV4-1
CASSQDRRLVYTGELFF
TGCGCCAGCAGCCAAGATCGGAGACTAGTGTACACCGGGGAGCTGTTTTTT
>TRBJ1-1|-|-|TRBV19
CASSWGGSTEAFF
TGTGCCAGTAGTTGGGGGGGGAGCACTGAAGCTTTCTTT
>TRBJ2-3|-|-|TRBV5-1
CASSPGQTSTDTQYF
TGCGCCAGCAGCCCCGGACAGACTAGCACAGATACGCAGTATTTT
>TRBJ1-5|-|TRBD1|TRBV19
CASRTTGGSNQPQHF
TGTGCCAGTAGGACGACAGGGGGCAGCAATCAGCCCCAGCATTTT
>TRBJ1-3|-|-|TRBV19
CASLPTADSGNTIYF
TGTGCCAGCCTTCCGACAGCCGACTCTGGAAACACCATATATTTT
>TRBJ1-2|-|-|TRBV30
CAWSVQGKGGYTF
TGTGCCTGGAGTGTTCAGGGGAAAGGAGGCTACACCTTC
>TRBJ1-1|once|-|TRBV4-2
CASSPVSPGTEAFF
TGTGCCAGCAGCCCAGTCTCCCCCGGGACTGAAGCTTTCTTT
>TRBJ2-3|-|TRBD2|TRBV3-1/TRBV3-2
CASSQLSGTGDTQYF
TGTGCCAGCAGCCAGCTTAGCGGGACGGGGGATACGCAGTATTTT
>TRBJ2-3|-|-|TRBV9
CASSGWDFSTDTQYF
TGTGCCAGCAGCGGTTGGGACTTCTCCACAGATACGCAGTATTTT
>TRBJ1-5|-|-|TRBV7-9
CASSLGQGMGQPQHF
TGTGCCAGCAGCTTAGGTCAGGGTATGGGTCAGCCCCAGCATTTT
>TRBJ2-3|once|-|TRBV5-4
CATHYAGSDTQYF
TGTGCCACCCACTATGCAGGGTCGGATACGCAGTATTTT
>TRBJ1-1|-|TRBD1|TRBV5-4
CASSWTGASIEAFF
TGTGCCAGCAGCTGGACAGGGGCATCCATTGAAGCTTTCTTT
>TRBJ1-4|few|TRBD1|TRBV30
CAWSVGQGAIRNEKLFF
TGTGCCTGGAGTGTCGGGCAGGGGGCCATTCGTAATGAAAAACTGTTTTTT
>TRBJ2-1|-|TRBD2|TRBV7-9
CASSRMTSGRAGEQFF
TGTGCCAGCAGCCGAATGACTAGCGGGAGGGCAGGTGAGCAGTTCTTC
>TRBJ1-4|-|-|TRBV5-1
CASSPQGLNEKLFF
TGCGCCAGCTCCCCCCAGGGCCTTAATGAAAAACTGTTTTTT
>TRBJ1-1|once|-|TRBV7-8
CASSLTANTEAFF
TGTGCCAGCAGCTTGACAGCTAACACTGAAGCTTTCTTT
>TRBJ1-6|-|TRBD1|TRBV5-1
CASSLGQESSPLHF
TGCGCCAGCAGCCTGGGACAGGAGAGTTCACCCCTCCACTTT
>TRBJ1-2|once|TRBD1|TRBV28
CASRPTGGASGYTF
TGTGCCAGCAGGCCTACAGGGGGCGCTTCAGGCTACACCTTC
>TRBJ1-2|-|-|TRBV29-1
CSAEQGYGYTF
TGCAGCGCTGAACAGGGCTATGGCTACACCTTC
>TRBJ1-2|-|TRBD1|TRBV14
CASSPDRANYGYTF
TGTGCCAGCAGCCCGGACAGGGCTAACTATGGCTACACCTTC
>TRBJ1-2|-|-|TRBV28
CASRPGNYGYTF
TGTGCCAGCAGGCCAGGCAACTATGGCTACACCTTC